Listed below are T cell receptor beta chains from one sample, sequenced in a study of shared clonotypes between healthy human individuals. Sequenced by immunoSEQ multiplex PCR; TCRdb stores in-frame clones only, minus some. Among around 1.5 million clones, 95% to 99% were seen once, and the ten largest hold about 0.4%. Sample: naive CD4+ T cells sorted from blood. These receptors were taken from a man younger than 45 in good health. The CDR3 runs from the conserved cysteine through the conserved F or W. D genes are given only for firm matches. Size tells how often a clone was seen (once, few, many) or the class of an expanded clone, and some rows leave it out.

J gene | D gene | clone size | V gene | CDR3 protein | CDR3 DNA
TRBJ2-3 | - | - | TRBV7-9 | CASSYQRARSTDTQYF | TGTGCCAGCAGCTACCAGCGAGCCAGGAGCACAGATACGCAGTATTTT
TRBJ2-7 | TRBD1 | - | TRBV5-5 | CASSFRDRDYEQYF | TGTGCCAGCAGCTTCCGGGACAGGGATTACGAGCAGTACTTC
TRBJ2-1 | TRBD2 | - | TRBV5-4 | CASSPVWASGRNNEQFF | TGTGCCAGCAGCCCCGTGTGGGCTAGCGGGAGGAACAATGAGCAGTTCTTC
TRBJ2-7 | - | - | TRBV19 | CASKSSSASEQYF | TGTGCCAGTAAGTCTAGCTCTGCCTCCGAGCAGTACTTC
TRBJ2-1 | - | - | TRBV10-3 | CAISESLGQLYNEQFF | TGTGCCATCAGTGAGTCTCTGGGACAACTCTACAATGAGCAGTTCTTC
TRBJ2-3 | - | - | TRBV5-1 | CASSDFAGRSDTQYF | TGCGCCAGCAGCGACTTCGCGGGGAGGTCTGATACGCAGTATTTT
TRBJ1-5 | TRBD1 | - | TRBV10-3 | CAISTGEGQPQHF | TGTGCCATTTCGACAGGGGAGGGTCAGCCCCAGCATTTT
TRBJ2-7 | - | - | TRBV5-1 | CASSLELRVLGEQYF | TGCGCCAGCAGCTTGGAGCTCAGAGTACTCGGTGAGCAGTACTTC
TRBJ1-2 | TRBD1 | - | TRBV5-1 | CASTLTGDYGYTF | TGCGCCAGCACCCTTACAGGGGACTATGGCTACACCTTC
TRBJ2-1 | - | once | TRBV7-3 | CASSSLPGLVNNEQFF | TGTGCCAGCAGCTCCCTCCCGGGACTGGTAAACAATGAGCAGTTCTTC
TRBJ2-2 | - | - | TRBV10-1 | CASSRGAGTGELFF | TGCGCCAGCAGTAGGGGGGCAGGCACCGGGGAGCTGTTTTTT
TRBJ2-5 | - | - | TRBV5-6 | CASSLTGQGLETQYF | TGTGCCAGCAGCTTAACTGGGCAGGGGCTAGAGACCCAGTACTTC
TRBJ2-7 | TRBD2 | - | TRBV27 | CASSLKRDSPYEQYF | TGTGCCAGCAGTTTAAAGCGGGACTCACCCTACGAGCAGTACTTC
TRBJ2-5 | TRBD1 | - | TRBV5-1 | CASSSTGAKYQETQYF | TGCGCCAGCAGCTCGACAGGGGCAAAGTACCAAGAGACCCAGTACTTC
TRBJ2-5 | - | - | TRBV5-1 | CASEVSPLRETQYF | TGCGCCAGTGAGGTCTCGCCTCTCCGGGAGACCCAGTACTTC
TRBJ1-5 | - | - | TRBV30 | CAWSTLYGQPQHF | TGTGCCTGGAGTACCCTATATGGTCAGCCCCAGCATTTT
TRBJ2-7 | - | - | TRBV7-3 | CASSLTRGATYEQYF | TGTGCCAGCAGCTTAACCCGCGGGGCAACCTACGAGCAGTACTTC
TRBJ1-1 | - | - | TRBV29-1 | CSVEFTEAFF | TGCAGCGTTGAATTCACTGAAGCTTTCTTT
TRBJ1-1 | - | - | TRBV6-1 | CASIVSWGNTEAFF | TGTGCCAGCATAGTGAGTTGGGGAAACACTGAAGCTTTCTTT
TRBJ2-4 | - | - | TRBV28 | CASSLAGHLIQNIQYF | TGTGCCAGCAGTTTGGCGGGACACCTAATACAAAACATTCAGTACTTC
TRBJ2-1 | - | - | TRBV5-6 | CASSLTTVYNEQFF | TGTGCCAGCAGCTTGACCACCGTCTACAATGAGCAGTTCTTC
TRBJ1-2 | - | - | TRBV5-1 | CASSSEGTNGYTF | TGCGCCAGCAGCTCGGAAGGAACTAATGGCTACACCTTC
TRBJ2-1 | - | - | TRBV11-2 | CASSFGMVASGYNEQFF | TGTGCCAGCAGCTTTGGTATGGTCGCGTCAGGCTACAATGAGCAGTTCTTC
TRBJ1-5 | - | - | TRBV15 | CATSRAGPDFGQPQHF | TGTGCCACCAGCAGAGCGGGCCCCGACTTCGGCCAGCCCCAGCATTTT
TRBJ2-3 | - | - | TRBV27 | CASSLLADTDTQYF | TGTGCCAGCAGTTTACTAGCCGATACAGATACGCAGTATTTT
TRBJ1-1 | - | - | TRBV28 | CASSLGRVTEAFF | TGTGCCAGCAGTTTGGGCAGGGTGACTGAAGCTTTCTTT
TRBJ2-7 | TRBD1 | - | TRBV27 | CASSGRGGLEQYF | TGTGCCAGCAGTGGCCGAGGGGGCCTCGAGCAGTACTTC
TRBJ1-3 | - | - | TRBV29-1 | CSVVGEGIYF | TGCAGCGTTGTGGGGGAGGGCATATATTTT
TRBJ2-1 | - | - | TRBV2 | CASNRLGLDEQFF | TGTGCCAGCAATAGGCTAGGGCTCGATGAGCAGTTCTTC
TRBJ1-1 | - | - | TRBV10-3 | CAISPREAANTEAFF | TGTGCCATCAGTCCCCGGGAAGCGGCGAACACTGAAGCTTTCTTT
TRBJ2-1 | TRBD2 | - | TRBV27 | CASRFKLGEGGPYNEQFF | TGTGCCAGCAGGTTTAAACTAGGGGAGGGTGGGCCCTACAATGAGCAGTTCTTC
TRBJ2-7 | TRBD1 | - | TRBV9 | CASSERTGPYEQYF | TGTGCCAGCAGCGAGAGGACAGGTCCCTACGAGCAGTACTTC
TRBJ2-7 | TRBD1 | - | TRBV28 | CASSQGQTSSYEQYF | TGTGCCAGCAGCCAGGGACAGACGAGCTCCTACGAGCAGTACTTC
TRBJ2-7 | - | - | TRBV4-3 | CASSLRAGFYEQYF | TGCGCCAGCAGCCTGAGGGCGGGGTTCTACGAGCAGTACTTC
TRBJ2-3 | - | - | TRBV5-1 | CASSPGVPAYDTQYF | TGCGCCAGCAGCCCGGGCGTGCCGGCTTATGATACGCAGTATTTT
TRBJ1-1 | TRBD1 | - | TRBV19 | CASRDMDRALHTEAFF | TGTGCCAGTAGAGATATGGACAGGGCACTTCACACTGAAGCTTTCTTT
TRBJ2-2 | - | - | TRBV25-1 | CASSDLRRGEAGELFF | TGTGCCAGCAGTGACCTACGCCGCGGGGAAGCAGGGGAGCTGTTTTTT
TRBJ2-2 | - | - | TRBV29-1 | CSVLGLPNTGELFF | TGCAGCGTTCTAGGGCTGCCGAACACCGGGGAGCTGTTTTTT
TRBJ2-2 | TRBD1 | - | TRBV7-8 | CASSLNWAGGRTGELFF | TGTGCCAGCAGCTTAAATTGGGCAGGGGGTCGTACCGGGGAGCTGTTTTTT
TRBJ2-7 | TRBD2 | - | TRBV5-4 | CASSSLSGRGEQYF | TGTGCCAGCAGCTCCCTCAGCGGGAGGGGCGAGCAGTACTTC
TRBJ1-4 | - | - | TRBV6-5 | CASSRSGTNEKLFF | TGTGCCAGCAGCCGCAGCGGAACTAATGAAAAACTGTTTTTT
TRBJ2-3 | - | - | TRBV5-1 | CASTTSNTDTQYF | TGCGCCAGCACAACGAGCAACACAGATACGCAGTATTTT
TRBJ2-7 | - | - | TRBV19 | CASTNSPGASEEQYF | TGTGCCAGTACCAACTCTCCGGGAGCCTCTGAGGAGCAGTACTTC
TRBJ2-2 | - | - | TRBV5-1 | CASSPQGTGELFF | TGCGCCAGCAGCCCTCAAGGCACCGGGGAGCTGTTTTTT
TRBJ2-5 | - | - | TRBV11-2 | CASSLDPRGGETQYF | TGTGCCAGCAGCTTAGATCCAAGAGGGGGAGAGACCCAGTACTTC
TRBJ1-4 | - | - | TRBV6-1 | CASSDTRGEKLFF | TGTGCCAGCAGTGACACGCGCGGGGAAAAACTGTTTTTT
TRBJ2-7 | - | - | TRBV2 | CASSESPTATYEQYF | TGTGCCAGCAGTGAATCGCCGACCGCCACCTACGAGCAGTACTTC
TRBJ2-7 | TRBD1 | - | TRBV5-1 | CASSSYRGPSSYEQYF | TGCGCCAGCAGCTCCTACAGGGGCCCAAGCTCCTACGAGCAGTACTTC
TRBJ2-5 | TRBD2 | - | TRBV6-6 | CASTITGLDEETQYF | TGTGCCAGCACTATCACGGGACTAGACGAAGAGACCCAGTACTTC
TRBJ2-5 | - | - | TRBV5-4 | CASSLGAAQETQYF | TGTGCCAGCAGCTTAGGGGCGGCACAAGAGACCCAGTACTTC
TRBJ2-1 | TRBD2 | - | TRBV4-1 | CASSQPTSGSNEQFF | TGCGCCAGCAGCCAGCCCACTAGCGGGAGCAATGAGCAGTTCTTC
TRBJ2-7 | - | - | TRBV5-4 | CASSSQGSEQYF | TGTGCCAGCAGCTCACAGGGTAGCGAGCAGTACTTC